This T cell receptor beta chain was sequenced during a study of cytomegalovirus exposure and HLA in healthy donors. Study observations and caveats: Per a later analysis, HLA-associated TCR beta chains showed more clonal expansion than other, equally common TCR beta chains.

Germline trimming cut 6 bases from V and 8 bases from J; bases unmatched to any gene: 8. Germline assignment: CDR1 SGHRS and CDR2 YFSETQ. The CDR3 is made up of 14 amino acids. Researchers ran the PCR with 60 Vbeta and 13 Jbeta primers. Assay: immunoSEQ multiplex PCR; the TCRdb copy retains only in-frame clones and omits some. In the table there are some 80,000 clones, 78% of which are singletons. The count of this clone is one. Antigen unknown. The chain joins TRBV5-1 to TRBJ1-2, with TRBD1 identical over 12 bases. Input material: PBMCs. The source is a man aged 40-49 years in good health and CMV-seronegative. The CDR3 bases are TGCGCCAGCACCCTGGGACAGGGGGCGGAGGGCTACACCTTC. It specifies CASTLGQGAEGYTF.